This T cell receptor (beta chain) appears in the sequencing data of a study of blood T cell repertoires in COVID-19 (dated by TCRdb to 2018 to 2021). Background on the whole study: Samples covering the acute and convalescent phases of COVID-19 were provided by collaborators in the United States, Italy and Spain. Nearly every sample came with metadata listing a de-identified subject ID, COVID-19 status, age in years and sex. The repertoires were released in a freely available public database intended as a resource for research on the immune response to SARS-CoV-2. Samples came from the ongoing ImmuneRACE study (first 160 participants) plus 1,254 subjects from 6 global collaborators. The dataset comprised deeply sampled blood TCRbeta repertoires from subjects exposed to, actively infected with, or recovered from COVID-19. Where HLA class I and class II types were available, the types were taken from metadata supplied by the sample provider, not from assay-based typing. The prospective study material was composed of cDNA or gDNA derived from T cells, B-cell-depleted T cells, or PBMCs. The study at large found these results: How much clinical and demographic metadata was included differed by source and by participant, and the metadata was provided uncurated.

Whole blood was collected in K2EDTA tubes by collaborating institutions according to the institutions' own protocols. Collaborator samples were shipped for TCRbeta analysis as frozen whole blood, isolated PBMCs, or DNA extracted from either sample type. V is reduced by 0 bases and J by 7 bases, leaving a spacing of 13 bases between them. Reading from cysteine to phenylalanine, the CDR3 counts 14 amino acids. The sequence is cut down to CDR3 DNA, 42 bases in frame from base 1. From the germline V gene, CDR1 is SGHAT and CDR2 is FQNNGV. Remarks on this clone: What this receptor recognizes is not known. No clone much larger than this one lies a single base away; base qualities are absent.

TCRbeta CDR3 regions were amplified from genomic DNA using the immunoSEQ Assay, a bias-controlled multiplex PCR. The published analysis was carried out like this. Nucleated cell counts per sample were estimated from amplification of reference gene primers within the assay. To quantify the absolute abundance of each unique TCRbeta CDR3 rearrangement, sequence reads were collapsed and filtered. For each sample, productive Simpson clonality was calculated as the square root of Simpson's diversity index across productive rearrangements. TCRdb re-hosts the immuneACCESS table, in-frame sequences only. Its copies lack some clones; in the studies checked, an unresolved V gene accounts for under half of them, and the cause for the rest is not known. The DNA gave D and trimming, while V, J and clone size come from that table. A total of about 82,000 clones appear in this sample, about 80% of them only once. The ten largest make up more than 10% of the sample.

The receptor chain draws on TRBV11-2 and TRBJ2-7; confidence is insufficient to name the D gene. The material sequenced was peripheral blood. The receptor was isolated from a woman between 40 and 55 years old with active or convalescent COVID-19. The sequence in DNA is TGTGCCAGCAGCTTAGATGGGTGGGTAGCAGAGCAGTACTTC. It codes for CASSLDGWVAEQYF.